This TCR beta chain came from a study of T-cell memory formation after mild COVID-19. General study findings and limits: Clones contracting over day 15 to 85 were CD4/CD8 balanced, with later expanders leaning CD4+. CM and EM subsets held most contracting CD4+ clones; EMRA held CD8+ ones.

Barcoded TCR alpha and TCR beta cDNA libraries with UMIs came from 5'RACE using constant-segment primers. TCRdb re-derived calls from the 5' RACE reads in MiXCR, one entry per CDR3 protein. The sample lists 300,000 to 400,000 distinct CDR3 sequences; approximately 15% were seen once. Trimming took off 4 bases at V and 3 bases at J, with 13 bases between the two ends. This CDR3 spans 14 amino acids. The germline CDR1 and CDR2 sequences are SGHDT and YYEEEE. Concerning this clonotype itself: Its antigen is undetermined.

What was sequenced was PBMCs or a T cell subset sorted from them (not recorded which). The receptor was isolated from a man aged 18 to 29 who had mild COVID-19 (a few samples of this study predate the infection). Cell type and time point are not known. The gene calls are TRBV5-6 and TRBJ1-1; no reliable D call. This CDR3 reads CASSPLGVYTEAFF. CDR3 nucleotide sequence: TGTGCCAGCAGCCCTCTTGGGGTCTACACTGAAGCTTTCTTT. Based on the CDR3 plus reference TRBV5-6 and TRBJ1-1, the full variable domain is DAGVTQSPTHLIKTRGQQVTLRCSPKSGHDTVSWYQQALGQGPQFIFQYYEEEERQRGNFPDRFSGHQFPNYSSELNVNALLLGDSALYLCASSPLGVYTEAFFGQGTRLTVV.